This TCR beta chain was sequenced during a study of blood T cell repertoires in COVID-19. At the level of the study: There were acute and convalescent COVID-19 samples, and they came from the United States, Italy and Spain.

Participants were aged roughly 18 to 90 years, lived in about 26 US areas, and enrolled virtually. Either two negative PCRs, clearance, or symptom resolution qualified Cohort 3 donors as recovered. Authors' methods: Nucleated cell counts were estimated from reference gene primer amplification. Measured with immunoSEQ multiplex PCR; TCRdb has only the in-frame clones, and not every one. V, J and clone size are those of that table, while D and trimming were read from the DNA. The table includes over 250,000 clones, approximately 86% detected once. From germline, CDR1 is SGHKS and CDR2 YYEKEE (reference sequence). This CDR3 comprises 16 residues. After removal of 2 bases from V and 2 bases from J, the junction contained 4 bases not matched to a gene.

The receptor was derived from a woman between 25 and 40 years old who had recovered from COVID-19. This chain connects TRBV5-5 to TRBJ2-2, with 9 bases aligning to TRBD2. Sequenced sample: PBMCs or T cells enriched from blood (not recorded which). Written as DNA, the CDR3 is TGTGCCAGCAGCTTCGGCGGGAGGGATAACACCGGGGAGCTGTTTTTT. Translating it yields CASSFGGRDNTGELFF. The whole variable domain, filled in from reference TRBV5-5 and TRBJ2-2, reads DAGVTQSPTHLIKTRGQQVTLRCSPISGHKSVSWYQQVLGQGPQFIFQYYEKEERGRGNFPDRFSARQFPNYSSELNVNALLLGDSALYLCASSFGGRDNTGELFFGEGSRLTVL.